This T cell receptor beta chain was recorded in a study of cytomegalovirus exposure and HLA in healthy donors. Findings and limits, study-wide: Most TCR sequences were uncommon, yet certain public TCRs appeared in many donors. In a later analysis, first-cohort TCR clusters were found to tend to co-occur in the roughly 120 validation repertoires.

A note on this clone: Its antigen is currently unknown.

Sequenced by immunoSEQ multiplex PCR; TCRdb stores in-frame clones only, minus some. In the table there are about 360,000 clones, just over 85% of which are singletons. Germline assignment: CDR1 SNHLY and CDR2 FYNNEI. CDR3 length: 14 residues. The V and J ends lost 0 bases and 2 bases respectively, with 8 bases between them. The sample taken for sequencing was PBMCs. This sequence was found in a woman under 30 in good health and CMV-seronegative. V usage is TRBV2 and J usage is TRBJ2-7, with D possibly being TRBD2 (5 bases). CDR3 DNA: TGTGCCAGCAGTGAAGCGAGCGGTACCTACGAGCAGTACTTC. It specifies CASSEASGTYEQYF.